This entry lists 19 T cell receptor beta chains sequenced from one sample in a study of cytomegalovirus exposure and HLA in healthy donors. The primer mix had 60 Vbeta and 13 Jbeta primers. TCRdb's copy holds only in-frame clones and misses some; the assay was immunoSEQ multiplex PCR. The data show 170,000 or so clones, about 82% seen once. Sequencing used PBMCs. The receptors here all came from a woman aged 45 to 65 in good health and CMV-seropositive.

V is TRBV7-2 and J is TRBJ2-4; TRBD2 aligns across 7 bases. The J segment lost 3 bases and the V segment lost 5 bases, leaving 7 bases of the junction unmatched. CDR1 is SGHTA, CDR2 FQGNSA, per germline. The CDR3 runs 15 residues. The CDR3 protein is CASSRRGDGKNIQYF. In DNA form, the CDR3 reads TGTGCCAGCAGCCGACGGGGGGACGGCAAAAACATTCAGTACTTC.

This clone was counted between two and nine times. The gene calls are TRBV19 and TRBJ2-7; 10 nucleotides line up with TRBD2. The CDR3 contains 15 residues. CDR1 is LNHDA and CDR2 is SQIVND in the germline V gene (reference sequence). Unmatched junction bases numbered 8, after V lost 5 bases and J lost 4 bases. The CDR3 DNA is TGTGCCAGTAGTTTACAAGCGGGGGGGAGGTACGAGCAGTACTTC. Protein product: CASSLQAGGRYEQYF.

V and J are TRBV11-1 and TRBJ1-1; no clear D. The germline V and J ends were trimmed by 2 bases and 5 bases, with 15 bases remaining between them. This CDR3 has 15 amino acids. Germline lookup yields CDR1 SGHAT and CDR2 FQDESV (reference sequence). The chain's CDR3 is CASSLWSGIGTEAFF. CDR3 in DNA: TGTGCCAGCAGCTTATGGAGTGGAATCGGGACTGAAGCTTTCTTT.

This chain links TRBV5-1 with TRBJ1-2, with D possibly TRBD1 on 5 matching bases. The CDR3 extends over 16 amino acids. The germline CDR1 and CDR2 sequences are SGHRS and YFSETQ. V lost 4 bases to trimming and J lost 7 bases, with 23 bases between them. The CDR3 nucleotides read TGCGCCAGCAGCCCGCCGGGCCCGACGACCGGGGGTGGCTACACCTTC. Residues: CASSPPGPTTGGGYTF.

The CDR3 DNA follows: TGTGCCAGCAGCGCGCCGGGACAGGGGGGGAGGAACATTCAGTACTTC. It specifies CASSAPGQGGRNIQYF. The J gene is TRBJ2-4, the V gene TRBV9, with 11 bases identical to TRBD1. The CDR3 is 16 amino acids. V lost 3 bases and J lost 7; bases outside the gene matches: 9. Germline assignment: CDR1 SGDLS and CDR2 YYNGEE.

J is TRBJ1-5 and V is TRBV4-2; D may be TRBD1 (5 bases). The germline V gene encodes CDR1 LGHNA and CDR2 YNFKEQ. Trimming took off 1 base at V and 2 bases at J, with 12 bases between the two ends. This CDR3 has 16 residues. The DNA for the CDR3 is TGTGCCAGCAGCCAAGTAGGCGGGGGTGGCAATCAGCCCCAGCATTTT. Protein sequence: CASSQVGGGGNQPQHF.

The rearrangement uses TRBV6-1 and TRBJ2-3, with D maybe TRBD2 (6 bases). V gave up 2 bases and J gave up 1 base, with 22 bases separating them. The CDR3 contains 19 residues. Per the germline V gene, CDR1 is MNHNS and CDR2 is SASEGT. CDR3 sequence: CASSELGGGVLGGTDTQYF. The CDR3 DNA reads TGTGCCAGCAGTGAACTGGGAGGCGGGGTCCTAGGTGGCACAGATACGCAGTATTTT.

The chain couples TRBV5-4 to TRBJ1-6; D call uncertain. V lost 1 base and J lost 8, with 7 bases in between. The germline V gene encodes CDR1 SGHNT and CDR2 YYREEE (reference sequence). CDR3 length: 13 residues. In DNA, the CDR3 is TGTGCCAGCAGCTTGAACGGAGATTCACCCCTCCACTTT. Translation gives CASSLNGDSPLHF.

The rearrangement joins TRBV7-2 to TRBJ1-5; 9 bases align to TRBD1. Unmatched junction bases numbered 4, after V lost 7 bases and J lost 6 bases. Germline V gives CDR1 SGHTA, CDR2 FQGNSA. The CDR3 has 13 amino acids. The CDR3 nucleotides are TGTGCCAGCACCGGGACAGGGAGTCAGCCCCAGCATTTT. The encoded protein is CASTGTGSQPQHF.

The genes are TRBV27 and TRBJ2-1; TRBD1 matches 10 bases. Looked up from germline, CDR1 is MNHEY and CDR2 is SMNVEV (reference sequence). The CDR3 is 16 amino acids. The trim removed 5 bases at V and 4 bases at J, leaving 8 bases unmatched. DNA for the CDR3: TGTGCCAGCAGTAAAGACAGGGGGCATCCTTACAATGAGCAGTTCTTC. Its protein is CASSKDRGHPYNEQFF.

The chain recombines TRBV5-6 with TRBJ1-3; D gene unclear. Germline CDR1 is SGHDT and CDR2 is YYEEEE. This CDR3 is built from 15 residues. V was clipped by 1 base and J by 0 bases, with 8 bases between them. CDR3: CASSLKTVSGNTIYF. The DNA of the CDR3 is TGTGCCAGCAGCTTGAAAACGGTCTCTGGAAACACCATATATTTT.

The count of this clone is one. V and J are TRBV19 and TRBJ2-7, with D possibly TRBD1 on 5 matching bases. Per germline, CDR1 LNHDA and CDR2 SQIVND (reference sequence). V was pared by 3 bases and J by 0 bases, with 12 bases between. The CDR3 is made up of 15 amino acids. CDR3 in DNA: TGTGCCAGTAGTATCAGGGTGGTAAGCTCCTACGAGCAGTACTTC. Its protein product is CASSIRVVSSYEQYF.

This rearrangement joins TRBV18 to TRBJ2-2; 10 bases are a match to TRBD2. The CDR3 extends over 16 amino acids. The germline V gene encodes CDR1 KGHSH and CDR2 LQKENI. J lost 0 bases, V lost 6 bases, and 4 bases had no gene match. This chain's CDR3 is CASSYLAGANTGELFF. CDR3 nucleotide sequence: TGTGCCAGCTCCTATCTAGCGGGGGCGAACACCGGGGAGCTGTTTTTT.

The chain couples TRBV28 to TRBJ1-2; a possible D gene is TRBD1 (6 bases). V lost 5 bases and J lost 4, with 17 bases in between. The CDR3 is made up of 15 amino acids. Germline V gene lookup returns CDR1 MDHEN and CDR2 SYDVKM. CDR3 bases: TGTGCCAGCAGTCTCCGGGACAACGGAATCTATGGCTACACCTTC. Translating it yields CASSLRDNGIYGYTF.

The chain combines TRBV5-1 with TRBJ1-4; 11 bases line up with TRBD1. The germline CDR1 and CDR2 sequences are SGHRS and YFSETQ. The CDR3 extends over 14 amino acids. V shed 5 bases and J 7 bases; nucleotides not matched to a gene: 4. As DNA, the CDR3 is TGCGCCAGCAGTTTAGGGACAGGGGGTGAAAAACTGTTTTTT. Its protein is CASSLGTGGEKLFF.

The chain employs TRBV28 and TRBJ1-6; no reliable D call. Germline assignment: CDR1 MDHEN and CDR2 SYDVKM. This CDR3 is 13 amino acids long. V was clipped by 7 bases and J by 7 bases, with 11 bases between them. Here the CDR3 DNA reads TGTGCCAGCAACCCCACGCGGAATTCACCCCTCCACTTT. It yields the protein CASNPTRNSPLHF.

The V and J genes are TRBV5-1 and TRBJ2-3; D call uncertain. The CDR3 extends over 15 amino acids. CDR1 is SGHRS and CDR2 is YFSETQ in the germline V gene. V lost 3 bases and J lost 0, with 11 bases in between. CDR3 nucleotides: TGCGCCAGCAGCTGGGCTATTCCGAGCACAGATACGCAGTATTTT. Protein product: CASSWAIPSTDTQYF.

This chain uses TRBV29-1 with TRBJ1-3; 11 bases agree with TRBD1. Trimming cost V 5 bases and J 4 bases; bases outside gene matches: 4. The germline CDR1 and CDR2 sequences are SQVTM and ANQGSEA. The CDR3 extends over 14 amino acids. The CDR3 DNA reads as TGCAGCGTTCGGGACAGGGGGTGGGGAAACACCATATATTTT. Amino acid sequence: CSVRDRGWGNTIYF.

The V gene is TRBV11-2, the J gene TRBJ2-7; TRBD2 agrees at 8 bases. V gave up 5 bases and J gave up 4 bases; unmatched junction bases: 1. CDR3 length equals 12 residues. Germline-derived CDR1 and CDR2 are SGHAT and FQNNGV. Here the CDR3 reads CASSIAGYEQYF. The CDR3 nucleotides read TGTGCCAGCAGCATAGCGGGATACGAGCAGTACTTC.